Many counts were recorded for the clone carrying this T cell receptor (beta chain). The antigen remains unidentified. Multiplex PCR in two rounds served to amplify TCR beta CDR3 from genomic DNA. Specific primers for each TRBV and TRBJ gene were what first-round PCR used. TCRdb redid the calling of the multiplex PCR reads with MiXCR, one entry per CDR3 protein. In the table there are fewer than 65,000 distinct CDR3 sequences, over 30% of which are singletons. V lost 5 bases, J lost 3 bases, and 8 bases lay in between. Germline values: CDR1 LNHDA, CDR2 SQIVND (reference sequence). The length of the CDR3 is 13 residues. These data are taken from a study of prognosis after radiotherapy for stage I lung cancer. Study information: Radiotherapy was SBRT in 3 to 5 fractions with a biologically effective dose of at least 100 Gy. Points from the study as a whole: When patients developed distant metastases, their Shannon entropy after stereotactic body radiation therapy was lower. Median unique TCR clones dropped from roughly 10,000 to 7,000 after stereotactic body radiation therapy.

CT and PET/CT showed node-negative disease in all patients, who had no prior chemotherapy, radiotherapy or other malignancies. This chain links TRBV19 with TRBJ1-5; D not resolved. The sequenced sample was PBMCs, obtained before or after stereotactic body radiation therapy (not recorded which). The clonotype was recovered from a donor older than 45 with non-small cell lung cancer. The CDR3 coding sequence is TGTGCCAGTAGTCAAGGGTACAATCAGCCCCAGCATTTT. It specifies CASSQGYNQPQHF.